This entry concerns a single TCR beta chain. Antigen specificity is unknown. This sample is part of a study of cytomegalovirus exposure and HLA in healthy donors. Donors were ostensibly healthy at sampling, although undocumented immune exposures were probable. In the PCR, 60 Vbeta and 13 Jbeta primers were used. Methods used by the authors: It was a later analysis that counted about 80 million unique TCR beta chains, of which approximately 11 million were shared. Assay: immunoSEQ multiplex PCR; the TCRdb copy retains only in-frame clones and omits some. The DNA gave D and trimming, while V, J and clone size come from that table. The sample carries more than 130,000 clones, approximately 70% recorded once. Findings of the study overall: The study labeled fewer than 200 TCR beta chains cytomegalovirus-associated. Most TCR sequences showed up rarely, but some public TCRs showed up in many donors.

The CDR3 runs 13 residues. The germline CDR1 and CDR2 sequences are ENHRY and SYGVKD. V lost 4 bases and J 0 bases, leaving 7 bases between the germline ends. The sample taken for sequencing was PBMCs. The receptor comes from a human donor in good health. This chain uses TRBV10-3 with TRBJ2-7; D gene ambiguous. The CDR3 DNA follows: TGTGCCATCAGTGCTGGCCTCTCCTACGAGCAGTACTTC. Protein sequence: CAISAGLSYEQYF.